These 26 T cell receptor beta chains share one sample of origin, sequenced in a study of neurological immune-mediated disorders. TCRdb used MiXCR to reprocess the 5' RACE reads, holding one entry per CDR3 protein. The data show 20,000 to 30,000 distinct CDR3 sequences, more than 10% seen once. Sequenced input: PBMCs. The receptors were gathered from a woman aged 55-70 years with HTLV-1-associated myelopathy (HAM/TSP).

This clonotype has ten or more counts. The chain links TRBV20-1 to TRBJ2-7; 11 bases are a match to TRBD2. CDR1 is DFQATT, CDR2 SNEGSKA, per germline (reference sequence). CDR3 length: 16 residues. J was trimmed by 4 bases and V by 5 bases; bases with no gene match: 13. In DNA, the CDR3 is TGCAGTGCTCCTAAGAAGACTAGCGGGATTCATTACGAGCAGTACTTC. It is translated as CSAPKKTSGIHYEQYF.

This clonotype was observed many times. This chain connects TRBV20-1 to TRBJ2-7; D unclear. CDR1 is DFQATT, CDR2 SNEGSKA, per germline (reference sequence). V lost 0 bases, J lost 0 bases, and 3 bases lay in between. The CDR3 has 12 residues. CDR3 sequence (DNA): TGCAGTGCTAGAGATCGCTCCTACGAGCAGTACTTC. It is translated as CSARDRSYEQYF.

This clonotype was seen repeatedly, ten times or more. V and J are TRBV5-1 and TRBJ1-2, with a weak D call TRBD1 (6 bases). Trimming shortened V by 5 bases and J by 6 bases, and 14 bases separated the two germline ends. CDR3 size: 13 residues. The V gene's germline CDR1 is SGHRS and CDR2 YFSETQ. DNA of the CDR3: TGCGCCAGCAGTTCCGGAAACAGGGATGGCTACACCTTC. Its translation: CASSSGNRDGYTF.

The CDR3 reads CASSIGPRGNTGELFF. The DNA for the CDR3 is TGTGCCAGCAGCATCGGACCTAGAGGCAACACCGGGGAGCTGTTTTTT. The chain recombines TRBV5-4 with TRBJ2-2; D uncertain. Germline V gene sequence: CDR1 SGHNT, CDR2 YYREEE (reference sequence). V lost 4 bases, J lost 2 bases, and 15 bases lay in between. The CDR3 runs to 16 residues.

This clonotype has at least ten counts. J is TRBJ2-7 and V is TRBV4-2; the match to TRBD2 covers 7 bases. The CDR3 loop spans 14 amino acids. The germline V gene has CDR1 LGHNA and CDR2 YNFKEQ. V was pared by 5 bases and J by 5 bases, with 9 bases of the junction left unmatched. The CDR3 loop reads CASSARLAGDEQYF. In nucleotides, the CDR3 is TGTGCCAGCAGCGCCCGACTAGCAGGAGACGAGCAGTACTTC.

This clonotype has just a few counts. The V gene is TRBV7-9, the J gene TRBJ2-7; TRBD2 matches 8 bases. The J segment lost 2 bases and the V segment lost 10 bases, leaving 7 bases of the junction unmatched. CDR1 SEHNR and CDR2 FQNEAQ come from the germline V gene (reference sequence). This CDR3 comprises 13 residues. CDR3 nucleotides: TGTGCCACCTCTCGGGAGGGCCCCTACGAGCAGTACTTC. It specifies CATSREGPYEQYF.

This clonotype was seen at least ten times. CDR3 amino acids: CASSPLGLAPEQYF. In DNA, the CDR3 is TGCGCCAGCAGCCCCCTAGGACTAGCTCCCGAGCAGTACTTC. V and J are TRBV5-1 and TRBJ2-7, with TRBD2 identical over 8 bases. V was clipped by 4 bases and J by 6 bases; unmatched bases: 9. This CDR3 is 14 amino acids long. The germline V gene has CDR1 SGHRS and CDR2 YFSETQ. Variable domain in full (rest from reference TRBV5-1 and TRBJ2-7): KAGVTQTPRYLIKTRGQQVTLSCSPISGHRSVSWYQQTPGQGLQFLFEYFSETQRNKGNFPGRFSGRQFSNSRSEMNVSTLELGDSALYLCASSPLGLAPEQYFGPGTRLTVT.

This clonotype was counted many times. The chain recombines TRBV20-1 with TRBJ2-1, with D perhaps TRBD1 or TRBD2 (5 bases each). CDR3 length: 18 amino acids. V was trimmed by 6 bases and J by 0 bases, leaving 24 bases between them. From germline, CDR1 is DFQATT and CDR2 SNEGSKA (reference sequence). The CDR3 region has the DNA TGCAGTGCGGATGGGTCGAGGGGTGAACCGGGCTCCTACAATGAGCAGTTCTTC. As protein: CSADGSRGEPGSYNEQFF.

There are many counts of this clonotype. This chain joins TRBV12-3 or TRBV12-4 and TRBJ1-3, with D perhaps matching TRBD1 (6 bases). The CDR3 totals 17 residues. Trimming left V 5 bases short and J 4 bases short, with 21 bases between. CDR3 region: CASSPSTGMLLGNTIYF. DNA for the CDR3: TGTGCCAGCAGTCCCTCCACAGGGATGTTATTAGGAAACACCATATATTTT.

The chain recombines TRBV7-2 with TRBJ2-1, with D unclear. The CDR3 is 15 amino acids. V lost 5 bases to trimming and J lost 0 bases, with 11 bases between them. Germline lookup yields CDR1 SGHTA and CDR2 FQGNSA. CDR3 sequence (DNA): TGTGCCAGCAGCGAACGGGCAAGCTCCTACAATGAGCAGTTCTTC. Translation gives CASSERASSYNEQFF.

In this sample, this clonotype turned up many times. The chain has TRBV5-6 and TRBJ1-2; no definite D call. CDR3 length equals 17 residues. The germline V gene encodes CDR1 SGHDT and CDR2 YYEEEE. The V and J ends lost 3 bases and 3 bases respectively, with 21 bases between them. The CDR3 DNA reads TGTGCCAGCAGCTCTTACTTACGACCGCCGTACGACTATGGCTACACCTTC. It translates to CASSSYLRPPYDYGYTF. The complete variable domain, with remaining parts taken from reference TRBV5-6 and TRBJ1-2, reads DAGVTQSPTHLIKTRGQQVTLRCSPKSGHDTVSWYQQALGQGPQFIFQYYEEEERQRGNFPDRFSGHQFPNYSSELNVNALLLGDSALYLCASSSYLRPPYDYGYTFGSGTRLTVV.

The sample holds many counts of this clonotype. The chain couples TRBV9 to TRBJ2-7; D unresolved. Germline CDR1 reads SGDLS; CDR2 reads YYNGEE. V lost 0 bases, J lost 7 bases, and 11 bases lay in between. The CDR3 loop spans 13 amino acids. In nucleotides, the CDR3 is TGTGCCAGCAGCGTAGGTGGGATGGGGGAGCAGTACTTC. Amino acid sequence: CASSVGGMGEQYF.

This clonotype was seen at least ten times. This sequence joins TRBV10-3 and TRBJ2-7; no reliable D call. Per the germline V gene, CDR1 is ENHRY and CDR2 is SYGVKD. The CDR3 runs 13 residues. Trimming took off 2 bases at V and 3 bases at J, with 8 bases between the two ends. CDR3 nucleotides: TGTGCCATCAGTGAGGGCCAGCGCTACGAGCAGTACTTC. This gives the protein CAISEGQRYEQYF.

The chain combines TRBV9 with TRBJ2-4, with TRBD2 matching 11 bases. The germline V gene has CDR1 SGDLS and CDR2 YYNGEE. J lost 1 base, V lost 2 bases, and 14 bases had no gene match. This CDR3 has 20 amino acids. This CDR3 reads CASSVVGLADAVVAKNIQYF. The CDR3 nucleotides read TGTGCCAGCAGCGTCGTGGGACTAGCGGACGCTGTGGTGGCCAAAAACATTCAGTACTTC.

This clonotype was counted a few times. The V call is TRBV6-6, the J call TRBJ2-3, with D hard to call. The CDR3 extends over 17 amino acids. The V end lost 10 bases, the J end lost 1 base, and 24 bases lay between the germline ends. In germline, CDR1 is MNHNY, CDR2 SVGAGI (reference sequence). The CDR3, as DNA: TGTGCCACTAAAGGAGAAGGCAGTCACTACCGCACAGATACGCAGTATTTT. Encoded protein: CATKGEGSHYRTDTQYF.

This clonotype occurred many times. The genes are TRBV20-1 and TRBJ2-5, with D possibly being TRBD1 (6 bases). The V gene lost 3 bases and the J gene lost 5 bases, with 13 bases spanning the gap. The CDR3 is made up of 13 amino acids. Germline V gene data show CDR1 as DFQATT and CDR2 as SNEGSKA (reference sequence). CDR3 residues: CSASDTGTETQYF. CDR3 DNA sequence: TGCAGTGCTAGTGATACAGGGACCGAGACCCAGTACTTC.

This clonotype has a count of ten or more. CDR3 DNA sequence: TGCAGTGCCCGAGTGGGGCCCCCTGAAAAACTGTTTTTT. This gives the protein CSARVGPPEKLFF. This chain connects TRBV20-1 to TRBJ1-4; possibly TRBD1 for D (5 bases). Germline lookup yields CDR1 DFQATT and CDR2 SNEGSKA (reference sequence). The V end lost 6 bases, the J end lost 7 bases, and 15 bases lay between the germline ends. This CDR3 has 13 residues.

In its sample, this clonotype is medium-sized. The chain couples TRBV20-1 to TRBJ2-2; D is unclear. Trimming left V 0 bases short and J 7 bases short, with 12 bases between. The CDR3 has 14 amino acids. Germline V gene sequence: CDR1 DFQATT, CDR2 SNEGSKA (reference sequence). The CDR3 spells CSARDILDDGELFF. In DNA, the CDR3 is TGCAGTGCTAGAGATATATTAGACGACGGGGAGCTGTTTTTT.

The chain is built from TRBV5-6 and TRBJ2-7; either TRBD1 or TRBD2 may fit D (5 bases each). Germline loops: CDR1 SGHDT, CDR2 YYEEEE. The CDR3 extends over 12 amino acids. V dropped 2 bases and J dropped 6 bases, with 9 bases sitting between them. The CDR3 sequence is CASSFRDGEQYF. The CDR3 region has the DNA TGTGCCAGCAGCTTTCGGGACGGCGAGCAGTACTTC. Complete variable domain (other parts from reference TRBV5-6 and TRBJ2-7): DAGVTQSPTHLIKTRGQQVTLRCSPKSGHDTVSWYQQALGQGPQFIFQYYEEEERQRGNFPDRFSGHQFPNYSSELNVNALLLGDSALYLCASSFRDGEQYFGPGTRLTVT.

This clonotype was counted at least ten times. This chain uses TRBV7-8 with TRBJ2-7, with 16 bases fitting TRBD2. The CDR3 totals 17 residues. Trimming removed 5 bases from V and 2 bases from J; junction bases left unmatched: 6. Germline assignment: CDR1 SGHVS and CDR2 FQNEAQ. In DNA, the CDR3 is TGTGCCAGCAGCACGGGGACTAGCGGGAGGGTCCCCTACGAGCAGTACTTC. Encoded protein: CASSTGTSGRVPYEQYF.

By sample share, this clonotype is medium-sized. The chain links TRBV5-1 to TRBJ1-5; perhaps TRBD1 as D (6 bases). The germline V gene encodes CDR1 SGHRS and CDR2 YFSETQ. V was trimmed by 4 bases and J by 7 bases, leaving 15 bases between them. This CDR3 has 14 amino acids. The CDR3 loop is CASSLTGYDQPQHF. In DNA, the CDR3 is TGCGCCAGCAGCCTAACAGGGTATGACCAGCCCCAGCATTTT.

This clonotype was observed at least ten times. In DNA form, the CDR3 reads TGCAGTGCTAGAGATAGACCCGCCAGGGACACTGAAGCTTTCTTT. It yields the protein CSARDRPARDTEAFF. The rearrangement joins TRBV20-1 to TRBJ1-1, with D perhaps TRBD1 (5 bases). CDR3 length: 15 residues. Germline values: CDR1 DFQATT, CDR2 SNEGSKA (reference sequence). Between the trimmed V and J ends, which lost 0 bases and 3 bases, there was a span of 14 bases.

The table lists this clonotype with a few counts. The V gene is TRBV4-3, the J gene TRBJ2-1; tentative D call: TRBD1 (6 bases). Looked up from germline, CDR1 is LGHNA and CDR2 is YSLEER. Trimming left V 3 bases short and J 5 bases short, with 14 bases between. The CDR3 is 15 residues long. The CDR3 DNA reads as TGCGCCAGCAGCCATCAAACGGACAGCGACAATGAGCAGTTCTTC. It encodes CASSHQTDSDNEQFF.

This clonotype was seen repeatedly, ten times or more. The rearrangement joins TRBV11-2 to TRBJ2-1; no firm D call. The CDR3 has 14 amino acids. The V and J ends lost 5 bases and 7 bases respectively, with 15 bases between them. Germline V gene data show CDR1 as SGHAT and CDR2 as FQNNGV. The CDR3 coding sequence is TGTGCCAGCAGCCCCATATACAGACTGAATGAGCAGTTCTTC. Residues: CASSPIYRLNEQFF.

This clonotype showed up many times. The chain uses TRBV7-2 and TRBJ1-1; D unresolved. Germline CDR1 SGHTA, CDR2 FQGNSA. The CDR3 is 12 residues long. The ends were cut back, 6 bases at V and 0 bases at J, with 5 bases in the middle. The CDR3 DNA reads as TGTGCCAGCAGTTTAATGAACACTGAAGCTTTCTTT. This codes for CASSLMNTEAFF.

This clonotype occurred many times. The rearrangement links TRBV10-3 to TRBJ2-2, with TRBD1 identical over 10 bases. In germline, CDR1 is ENHRY, CDR2 SYGVKD. Trimming at V came to 7 bases and at J to 7 bases, leaving 3 bases not matched to a gene. The CDR3 covers 13 residues. CDR3 nucleotide sequence: TGTGCCATCACGGGACAGGGGTACGGGGAGCTGTTTTTT. Its protein product is CAITGQGYGELFF.